Listed below are T cell receptor beta chains from one sample, sequenced in a study of blood T cell repertoires in COVID-19. TCRdb's copy holds only in-frame clones and misses some; the assay was immunoSEQ multiplex PCR. The sample lists roughly 380,000 clones; over 75% were seen once. The sample comprised PBMCs or T cells enriched from blood (not recorded which). The receptors come from a man aged 30 to 39 who had recovered from COVID-19. Both conserved end residues are part of each CDR3. Fields, in order: clone size, D gene, V gene, J gene, CDR3 protein, CDR3 DNA. The D gene is left open where the match is weak. Clone size is given for some rows only: seen once, a few or many times, or a class if the clone is expanded.

size: -; D: TRBD1; V: TRBV5-1; J: TRBJ1-1; CDR3: CASSSRGLGTEAFF; DNA: TGCGCCAGCAGCTCCAGGGGGCTCGGCACTGAAGCTTTCTTT
size: -; D: TRBD2; V: TRBV18; J: TRBJ2-1; CDR3: CASSGLARGEQFF; DNA: TGTGCCAGCTCCGGACTAGCCCGGGGTGAGCAGTTCTTC
size: -; D: TRBD2; V: TRBV11-3; J: TRBJ2-2; CDR3: CASSSLAGVNTGELFF; DNA: TGTGCCAGCAGCTCACTAGCGGGGGTGAACACCGGGGAGCTGTTTTTT
size: -; D: -; V: TRBV7-9; J: TRBJ1-4; CDR3: CASSEKGGGMKEKLFF; DNA: TGTGCCAGCAGCGAAAAAGGCGGGGGCATGAAAGAAAAACTGTTTTTT
size: -; D: -; V: TRBV9; J: TRBJ1-2; CDR3: CASSVSGNPSYGYTF; DNA: TGTGCCAGCAGCGTATCAGGGAATCCATCCTATGGCTACACCTTC
size: -; D: TRBD1; V: TRBV5-5; J: TRBJ1-2; CDR3: CASSLAGTGGRGYGYTF; DNA: TGTGCCAGCAGCTTGGCCGGGACAGGGGGACGTGGCTATGGCTACACCTTC
size: -; D: -; V: TRBV7-9; J: TRBJ1-2; CDR3: CASSLEQGSYTF; DNA: TGTGCCAGCAGCTTAGAGCAGGGATCATACACCTTC
size: -; D: -; V: TRBV4-1; J: TRBJ1-6; CDR3: CASSQDATDRYNSPLHF; DNA: TGCGCCAGCAGCCAGGATGCAACCGACAGATATAATTCACCCCTCCACTTT
size: -; D: -; V: TRBV30; J: TRBJ1-2; CDR3: CAWSVQDNYGYTF; DNA: TGTGCCTGGAGTGTACAGGATAACTATGGCTACACCTTC
size: -; D: -; V: TRBV4-1; J: TRBJ1-3; CDR3: CASSLRGISGNTIYF; DNA: TGCGCCAGCAGCTTAAGGGGGATCTCTGGAAACACCATATATTTT
size: once; D: TRBD1; V: TRBV4-2; J: TRBJ1-4; CDR3: CASSQLPGQRNEKLFF; DNA: TGTGCCAGCAGCCAGCTTCCGGGACAGCGTAATGAAAAACTGTTTTTT
size: -; D: TRBD1; V: TRBV29-1; J: TRBJ1-4; CDR3: CSVEEDRKKLFF; DNA: TGCAGCGTTGAAGAGGACAGGAAAAAACTGTTTTTT
size: -; D: -; V: TRBV6-1; J: TRBJ1-1; CDR3: CASSESGLREAFF; DNA: TGTGCCAGCAGTGAATCGGGGTTGCGTGAAGCTTTCTTT
size: -; D: -; V: TRBV6-2/TRBV6-3; J: TRBJ1-5; CDR3: CASSWGGSSSNQPQHF; DNA: TGTGCCAGCAGTTGGGGGGGGAGCTCAAGCAATCAGCCCCAGCATTTT
size: -; D: -; V: TRBV5-6; J: TRBJ1-2; CDR3: CASSHSRPRDYGYTF; DNA: TGTGCCAGCAGCCACAGTAGGCCGAGGGACTATGGCTACACCTTC
size: few; D: -; V: TRBV7-2; J: TRBJ1-5; CDR3: CASSYRGNQPQHF; DNA: TGTGCCAGCAGCTACAGGGGCAATCAGCCCCAGCATTTT
size: -; D: TRBD1; V: TRBV7-9; J: TRBJ1-2; CDR3: CASSQGQNYGYTF; DNA: TGTGCCAGCAGCCAGGGACAGAACTATGGCTACACCTTC
size: -; D: TRBD1; V: TRBV12-3/TRBV12-4; J: TRBJ1-2; CDR3: CASRAGGRGYTF; DNA: TGTGCCAGCAGGGCAGGGGGCCGCGGCTACACCTTC
size: -; D: TRBD1; V: TRBV25-1; J: TRBJ1-1; CDR3: CASSDSGTGKSEAFF; DNA: TGTGCCAGCAGTGATTCCGGGACAGGGAAGTCTGAAGCTTTCTTT
size: -; D: -; V: TRBV12-3/TRBV12-4; J: TRBJ1-5; CDR3: CASSYRDNQPQHF; DNA: TGTGCCAGCAGTTACAGGGACAATCAGCCCCAGCATTTT
size: -; D: -; V: TRBV2; J: TRBJ2-2; CDR3: CASSEGVFTGELFF; DNA: TGTGCCAGCAGTGAGGGCGTCTTCACCGGGGAGCTGTTTTTT
size: -; D: -; V: TRBV2; J: TRBJ1-6; CDR3: CASSELRDNSPLHF; DNA: TGTGCCAGCAGTGAGTTGCGGGATAATTCACCCCTCCACTTT
size: once; D: -; V: TRBV3-1/TRBV3-2; J: TRBJ2-7; CDR3: CASSQGGEQYF; DNA: TGTGCCAGCAGCCAAGGCGGGGAGCAGTACTTC
size: -; D: -; V: TRBV30; J: TRBJ2-6; CDR3: CAWSVWQAGANVLTF; DNA: TGTGCCTGGAGTGTATGGCAGGCAGGGGCCAACGTCCTGACTTTC
size: -; D: TRBD2; V: TRBV10-1; J: TRBJ2-1; CDR3: CASSEQRGVNNEQFF; DNA: TGCGCCAGCAGTGAGCAGCGGGGGGTCAACAATGAGCAGTTCTTC
size: -; D: TRBD1; V: TRBV10-2; J: TRBJ2-7; CDR3: CASKDRGIVYEQYF; DNA: TGCGCCAGTAAGGACAGGGGGATCGTGTACGAGCAGTACTTC
size: -; D: -; V: TRBV11-2; J: TRBJ1-6; CDR3: CASSANSPLHF; DNA: TGTGCCAGCAGCGCGAATTCACCCCTCCACTTT
size: -; D: -; V: TRBV4-1; J: TRBJ2-1; CDR3: CASSQEEPPGPHGNEQFF; DNA: TGCGCCAGCAGCCAAGAGGAGCCCCCAGGGCCACACGGCAATGAGCAGTTCTTC
size: -; D: TRBD1; V: TRBV19; J: TRBJ2-5; CDR3: CASGDRDQETQYF; DNA: TGTGCCAGTGGTGACAGGGATCAAGAGACCCAGTACTTC
size: -; D: TRBD1; V: TRBV4-1; J: TRBJ1-4; CDR3: CASSQVGQGDEKLFF; DNA: TGCGCCAGCAGCCAAGTCGGACAGGGGGATGAAAAACTGTTTTTT
size: -; D: -; V: TRBV10-3; J: TRBJ1-2; CDR3: CAISGTTNYGYTF; DNA: TGTGCCATCAGTGGGACAACTAACTATGGCTACACCTTC
size: -; D: -; V: TRBV30; J: TRBJ1-5; CDR3: CAWSVPGSPQHF; DNA: TGTGCCTGGAGTGTACCGGGGAGCCCCCAGCATTTT
size: -; D: -; V: TRBV18; J: TRBJ2-3; CDR3: CASKETSTDTQYF; DNA: TGTGCCAGCAAAGAAACTAGCACAGATACGCAGTATTTT
size: -; D: -; V: TRBV13; J: TRBJ2-2; CDR3: CASSSTGTSNTGELFF; DNA: TGTGCCAGCAGCTCTACCGGGACTTCGAACACCGGGGAGCTGTTTTTT
size: -; D: TRBD1; V: TRBV11-1; J: TRBJ1-5; CDR3: CASTHRTDRARPQHF; DNA: TGTGCCAGCACCCATAGAACAGACAGGGCAAGGCCCCAGCATTTT
size: -; D: -; V: TRBV19; J: TRBJ1-2; CDR3: CASSTNRAWVGYTF; DNA: TGTGCCAGTAGTACCAACAGGGCCTGGGTTGGCTACACCTTC
size: -; D: TRBD1; V: TRBV29-1; J: TRBJ2-1; CDR3: CSTRPQTGVYNEQFF; DNA: TGCAGCACACGCCCCCAGACAGGGGTCTACAATGAGCAGTTCTTC
size: few; D: -; V: TRBV19; J: TRBJ1-5; CDR3: CASSPQGSGNQPQHF; DNA: TGTGCCAGTAGTCCCCAGGGAAGTGGGAATCAGCCCCAGCATTTT
size: -; D: -; V: TRBV4-1; J: TRBJ2-5; CDR3: CASSQDPADQETQYF; DNA: TGCGCCAGCAGCCAAGATCCGGCGGATCAAGAGACCCAGTACTTC
size: -; D: -; V: TRBV30; J: TRBJ2-4; CDR3: CAWSVRGTNIQYF; DNA: TGTGCCTGGAGTGTACGGGGAACAAACATTCAGTACTTC
size: few; D: TRBD1; V: TRBV5-1; J: TRBJ2-7; CDR3: CASSLAQGVHEQYF; DNA: TGCGCCAGCAGCTTGGCACAGGGGGTCCACGAGCAGTACTTC
size: -; D: TRBD2; V: TRBV5-5; J: TRBJ2-6; CDR3: CASSFSLAGGFSGANVLTF; DNA: TGTGCCAGCAGTTTCTCCCTAGCGGGGGGGTTCTCTGGGGCCAACGTCCTGACTTTC
size: -; D: -; V: TRBV3-1/TRBV3-2; J: TRBJ2-7; CDR3: CASSQDLPGEQYF; DNA: TGTGCCAGCAGCCAAGATCTGCCCGGGGAGCAGTACTTC
size: -; D: -; V: TRBV6-1; J: TRBJ1-3; CDR3: CASSEYISGNTIYF; DNA: TGTGCCAGCAGTGAATATATCTCTGGAAACACCATATATTTT
size: few; D: TRBD1; V: TRBV2; J: TRBJ2-1; CDR3: CASRADRGQYNEQFF; DNA: TGTGCCAGCAGGGCAGACAGGGGGCAGTACAATGAGCAGTTCTTC